The 14 T cell receptor beta chains presented below share a single source sample, sequenced in a study of regulatory T cells in long-lasting Graves disease. Regarding time point: newly diagnosed GD, antithyroid drugs for less than 3 months. Isolated PBMC RNA provided the starting material for the TCR library. Sequencing libraries for TCR beta were prepared with iRepertoire HTBI primers and Arm-PCR of CDR3 regions. TCRdb analysed the multiplex PCR reads with MiXCR anew, one entry per CDR3 protein. The sample records roughly 380,000 distinct CDR3 sequences, roughly a sixth being singletons. This sample comprised peripheral blood mononuclear cells (PBMCs), obtained at new diagnosis, from a patient treated with antithyroid drugs. The receptors were sampled from a female donor with Graves disease.

This clonotype was counted many times. This chain connects TRBV4-1 to TRBJ2-5; D gene ambiguous. From germline, CDR1 is MGHRA and CDR2 YSYEKL. V lost 2 bases and J lost 4, with 11 bases in between. The CDR3 covers 14 residues. Here the CDR3 DNA reads TGCGCCAGCAGCCAACCTCTGGCGCTAGAGACCCAGTACTTC. Residues: CASSQPLALETQYF.

This clonotype has a handful of counts. The chain recombines TRBV12-3 or TRBV12-4 with TRBJ1-6; tentative D call: TRBD1 (6 bases). The CDR3 is 16 residues long. The V end was cut by 3 bases, the J end by 7 bases, with 16 bases between. This CDR3 is CASSLDTGSKNSPLHF. The CDR3 DNA sequence: TGTGCCAGCAGTTTGGACACAGGGAGCAAAAATTCACCCCTCCACTTT.

This clonotype occurred many times. This chain joins TRBV6-2 or TRBV6-3 and TRBJ1-2, with D perhaps TRBD1 (6 bases). The CDR3 has 14 residues. Looked up from germline, CDR1 is MNHEY and CDR2 is SVGEGT. V was shortened by 1 base and J by 5 bases, with 11 bases between the two germline ends. In DNA, the CDR3 is TGTGCCAGCAGTTACTTCGGGGGCCCTTATGGCTACACCTTC. Translation gives CASSYFGGPYGYTF.

This clonotype was seen repeatedly, ten times or more. This chain links TRBV6-1 with TRBJ2-1; no clear D. V lost 11 bases, J lost 3 bases, and 17 bases lay in between. The CDR3 is 14 amino acids. The V gene's germline CDR1 is MNHNS and CDR2 SASEGT. CDR3 protein: CAGEPLALYNEQFF. CDR3 nucleotide sequence: TGTGCCGGCGAACCTTTGGCTCTCTACAATGAGCAGTTCTTC.

This clonotype has a count of ten or more. The CDR3 DNA sequence: TGTGCCAGCAGCCAGGGGGCTAATTCACCCCTCCACTTT. It encodes CASSQGANSPLHF. The chain joins TRBV9 to TRBJ1-6; TRBD1 matches 8 bases. CDR3 length: 13 residues. Germline-derived CDR1 and CDR2 are SGDLS and YYNGEE. Losses at the gene ends were 4 bases for V and 6 bases for J; bases not matched to a gene: 0.

This clonotype was counted only a few times. The genes are TRBV14 and TRBJ1-5; possibly TRBD1 for D (5 bases). Looked up from germline, CDR1 is SGHDN and CDR2 is FVKESK. The germline V and J ends were trimmed by 0 bases and 1 base, with 7 bases remaining between them. This CDR3 spans 15 amino acids. This CDR3 reads CASSQDWGSNQPQHF. The CDR3 DNA reads TGTGCCAGCAGCCAAGATTGGGGGAGCAATCAGCCCCAGCATTTT.

This clonotype was counted many times. The chain joins TRBV3-1 to TRBJ2-3, with 8 bases that match TRBD2. CDR1 LGHDT and CDR2 YNNKEL come from the germline V gene (reference sequence). This CDR3 has 15 residues. V trimming: 5 bases; J trimming: 2 bases; junction bases outside the gene matches: 6. CDR3 sequence reads: CASSLTSGTTDTQYF. Written as DNA, the CDR3 is TGTGCCAGCAGCTTAACTAGCGGTACCACAGATACGCAGTATTTT.

This clonotype has at least ten counts. The gene calls are TRBV11-2 and TRBJ2-7, with D possibly TRBD1 on 6 matching bases. The CDR3 is made up of 16 amino acids. Looked up from germline, CDR1 is SGHAT and CDR2 is FQNNGV. Trimming took 6 bases from V and 0 from J, leaving 18 bases between them. The CDR3 DNA reads as TGTGCCAGCAGACGAGTAACAGGGCGAAGCTCCTACGAGCAGTACTTC. Translated: CASRRVTGRSSYEQYF.

This clonotype was detected ten times or more. The rearrangement joins TRBV29-1 to TRBJ2-5; D perhaps matches TRBD1 (5 bases). This CDR3 contains 14 residues. The germline V gene has CDR1 SQVTM and CDR2 ANQGSEA. The V end lost 1 base, the J end lost 1 base, and 10 bases lay between the germline ends. CDR3 amino acids: CSVEARQGQETQYF. Here the CDR3 DNA reads TGCAGCGTTGAAGCCCGTCAGGGCCAAGAGACCCAGTACTTC.

The chain combines TRBV4-1 with TRBJ2-3; either TRBD1 or TRBD2 may supply D (5 bases each). The CDR3 is 16 amino acids. Trimming shortened V by 3 bases and J by 5 bases, and 18 bases separated the two germline ends. The germline V gene has CDR1 MGHRA and CDR2 YSYEKL. CDR3 region: CASSHGYTNGGDTQYF. In DNA form, the CDR3 reads TGCGCCAGCAGCCACGGCTATACCAATGGGGGAGATACGCAGTATTTT.

This clonotype came up a few times. The rearrangement joins TRBV28 to TRBJ2-3, with D hard to call. The length of the CDR3 is 14 residues. Trimming shortened V by 9 bases and J by 0 bases, and 13 bases separated the two germline ends. CDR1 and CDR2 from the germline V gene are MDHEN and SYDVKM. The CDR3 here is CASSTPRSTDTQYF. Here the CDR3 DNA reads TGTGCCAGTTCGACTCCCCGGAGCACAGATACGCAGTATTTT.

The chain links TRBV14 to TRBJ1-3; no reliable D call. CDR3 size: 20 residues. The germline gives CDR1 SGHDN, CDR2 FVKESK. Between the trimmed V and J ends, which lost 1 base and 0 bases, there was a span of 22 bases. The CDR3 DNA reads TGTGCCAGCAGCCAAGTGACTCGGACGACCTACTATACCTCTGGAAACACCATATATTTT. This gives the protein CASSQVTRTTYYTSGNTIYF.

Ten or more counts support this clonotype. The chain combines TRBV27 with TRBJ2-3; no reliable D call. The CDR3 totals 15 residues. The germline CDR1 and CDR2 sequences are MNHEY and SMNVEV (reference sequence). V lost 0 bases and J 3 bases, leaving 10 bases between the germline ends. The CDR3 spells CASSLSVAPTDTQYF. The CDR3 DNA reads TGTGCCAGCAGTTTATCAGTAGCCCCTACAGATACGCAGTATTTT.

In its sample, this clonotype was seen many times. V gene TRBV28 combines with J gene TRBJ2-5; 7 positions agree with TRBD2. V lost 5 bases and J lost 5; bases outside the gene matches: 11. CDR3 length: 15 amino acids. Germline V gives CDR1 MDHEN, CDR2 SYDVKM. The CDR3 sequence is CASSPPIGRGETQYF. CDR3 bases: TGTGCCAGCAGTCCGCCTATTGGGAGGGGCGAGACCCAGTACTTC.